The 5 T cell receptor beta chains presented below share a single source sample, sequenced in a study of technical replicates of blood from a few donors. Data came from immunoSEQ multiplex PCR; TCRdb stores just in-frame clones and leaves some out. The sample includes tens of thousands of clones, nearly 96% of them seen just once. Sequencing was done on a sample of T cells isolated from PBMCs. The receptors were sampled from a human donor in good health.

The V and J genes are TRBV6-5 and TRBJ1-2; 7 bases fit TRBD1. Germline lookup yields CDR1 MNHEY and CDR2 SVGAGI. The V gene end was trimmed by 6 bases and the J gene end by 0 bases; junction bases not matched to a gene: 4. The CDR3 sequence is 14 residues long. CDR3 in amino acids: CASSRDRSNYGYTF. CDR3 nucleotides: TGTGCCAGCAGCCGGGACAGATCTAACTATGGCTACACCTTC.

V and J are TRBV27 and TRBJ2-3; 7 bases are shared with TRBD2. V dropped 6 bases and J dropped 13; count of bases not matched to a gene: 7. In germline, CDR1 is MNHEY, CDR2 SMNVEV (reference sequence). The CDR3 length is 11 residues. In nucleotides, the CDR3 is TGTGCCAGCAGGACCGGGAGGAGGGAGTATTTT. This encodes CASRTGRREYF.

J is TRBJ2-3 and V is TRBV7-2, with 14 bases that match TRBD2. V trimming: 5 bases; J trimming: 3 bases; junction bases outside the gene matches: 7. The CDR3 sequence is 17 residues long. The germline V gene has CDR1 SGHTA and CDR2 FQGNSA. This CDR3 is CASSPTSGRGWTDTQYF. In nucleotides, the CDR3 is TGTGCCAGCAGCCCGACTAGCGGGAGGGGTTGGACAGATACGCAGTATTTT.

The chain uses TRBV18 and TRBJ1-5, with a tentative D call TRBD1 (6 bases). Germline V gene lookup returns CDR1 KGHSH and CDR2 LQKENI. V was trimmed by 5 bases and J by 9 bases, leaving 26 bases between them. This CDR3 is built from 17 residues. The CDR3 coding sequence is TGTGCCAGCTCATTTTCTGGGGGCAGCACCATTTTTGCGCCCCAGCATTTT. This translates into CASSFSGGSTIFAPQHF.

The chain carries TRBV19 and TRBJ2-3; TRBD2 aligns across 9 bases. Germline V lookup: CDR1 LNHDA, CDR2 SQIVND (reference sequence). V lost 3 bases, J lost 5 bases, and 9 bases stayed unmatched. The CDR3 runs 16 residues. CDR3 sequence (DNA): TGTGCCAGTAGTATTAGCGGGAGACGACCGGTAGATACGCAGTATTTT. This codes for CASSISGRRPVDTQYF. Looking up the rest from reference TRBV19 and TRBJ2-3 gives the full variable domain: DGGITQSPKYLFRKEGQNVTLSCEQNLNHDAMYWYRQDPGQGLRLIYYSQIVNDFQKGDIAEGYSVSREKKESFPLTVTSAQKNPTAFYLCASSISGRRPVDTQYFGPGTRLTVL.